These 19 T cell receptor beta chains came from one sample sequenced in a study of T cell repertoires in cytomegalovirus infection. TCRdb processed the reads anew with MiXCR; each CDR3 protein has one entry. The sample lists hundreds of thousands of distinct CDR3 sequences, roughly 17% occurring once. The sample taken for sequencing was PBMCs. The receptors were gathered from a human donor in good health (CMV status not recorded). Some clones in this sample may be carry-over from other donors' samples.

This clonotype was observed at least ten times. The chain recombines TRBV28 with TRBJ2-1; TRBD1 matches at 11 bases. CDR3 length: 14 residues. Germline CDR1 MDHEN, CDR2 SYDVKM. Germline trimming cut 6 bases from V and 4 bases from J; bases unmatched to any gene: 2. The CDR3 DNA reads as TGTGCCAGCAGGGGGACAGGGGGTTACAATGAGCAGTTCTTC. Translated, it gives CASRGTGGYNEQFF.

The chain employs TRBV27 and TRBJ1-1; 8 nucleotides agree with TRBD1. With 6 bases clipped from V and 11 bases from J, the junction kept 26 bases outside the gene matches. Per germline, CDR1 MNHEY and CDR2 SMNVEV (reference sequence). The CDR3 is made up of 18 amino acids. The CDR3 DNA follows: TGTGCCAGCAGCTCCGCAGGGGGCTTCGCCCCCGGAAGCGTCGATGCTTTCTTT. It encodes CASSSAGGFAPGSVDAFF.

The rearrangement joins TRBV15 to TRBJ1-4; D is unresolved. Trimming pared 1 base from V and 4 bases from J, leaving 13 bases between. CDR1 LNHNV and CDR2 YYDKDF come from the germline V gene (reference sequence). This CDR3 spans 16 amino acids. The CDR3 region has the DNA TGTGCCACCAGCAGAGGCGCAGCAAGGAATAATGAAAAACTGTTTTTT. Translation gives CATSRGAARNNEKLFF. The full variable domain, in which reference TRBV15 and TRBJ1-4 provide the parts outside the CDR3, is DAMVIQNPRYQVTQFGKPVTLSCSQTLNHNVMYWYQQKSSQAPKLLFHYYDKDFNNEADTPDNFQSRRPNTSFCFLDIRSPGLGDTAMYLCATSRGAARNNEKLFFGSGTQLSVL.

There are many counts of this clonotype. V usage is TRBV7-9 and J usage is TRBJ2-3; D gene uncertain. This CDR3 region has 15 residues. Per the germline V gene, CDR1 is SEHNR and CDR2 is FQNEAQ (reference sequence). Trimming left V 5 bases short and J 0 bases short, with 12 bases between. The chain's CDR3 is CASSTRATSTDTQYF. The DNA for the CDR3 is TGTGCCAGCAGCACCCGGGCGACCAGCACAGATACGCAGTATTTT.

This clonotype was recorded many times. The chain combines TRBV25-1 with TRBJ2-3; perhaps TRBD1 as D (6 bases). Germline V lookup: CDR1 MGHDK, CDR2 SYGVNS. Trimming removed 4 bases at V and 1 base at J, with 9 bases between. The CDR3 contains 14 residues. CDR3: CASSVTGGTDTQYF. DNA of the CDR3: TGTGCCAGCAGTGTGACAGGAGGCACAGATACGCAGTATTTT. The full variable domain, rest sourced from reference TRBV25-1 and TRBJ2-3, is EADIYQTPRYLVIGTGKKITLECSQTMGHDKMYWYQQDPGMELHLIHYSYGVNSTEKGDLSSESTVSRIRTEHFPLTLESARPSHTSQYLCASSVTGGTDTQYFGPGTRLTVL.

This clonotype appeared a few times. This chain joins TRBV20-1 and TRBJ1-1; D ambiguous. V shed 6 bases and J shed 2 bases, with 13 bases lying between them. The germline V gene encodes CDR1 DFQATT and CDR2 SNEGSKA (reference sequence). The CDR3 is 13 residues long. The CDR3 loop is CSAKVQPNTEAFF. DNA of the CDR3: TGCAGTGCCAAAGTCCAGCCTAACACTGAAGCTTTCTTT.

There are many counts of this clonotype. V usage is TRBV7-2 and J usage is TRBJ1-1; possibly TRBD1 for D (6 bases). Germline CDR1 and CDR2: SGHTA and FQGNSA. The CDR3 runs to 15 residues. Trimming cost V 1 base and J 5 bases, with 14 bases left between them. The CDR3 coding sequence is TGTGCCAGCAGCTTAGTGCTGGGACAAACAACTGAAGCTTTCTTT. Translating gives CASSLVLGQTTEAFF.

This clonotype appeared many times. The chain recombines TRBV28 with TRBJ1-3; D ambiguous. The germline V and J ends were trimmed by 1 base and 8 bases, with 6 bases remaining between them. Germline CDR1 is MDHEN and CDR2 is SYDVKM. This CDR3 has 12 amino acids. Here the CDR3 reads CASSLSTDTIYF. The CDR3, as DNA: TGTGCCAGCAGTTTATCGACGGACACCATATATTTT.

The chain is built from TRBV28 and TRBJ2-1; D may correspond to TRBD1 or TRBD2 (6 bases each). From germline, CDR1 is MDHEN and CDR2 SYDVKM. This CDR3 is 15 amino acids long. The germline V and J ends were trimmed by 6 bases and 4 bases, with 16 bases remaining between them. The CDR3 DNA reads as TGTGCCAGCAGCTTTTCCGGGGGCCGATACAATGAGCAGTTCTTC. It specifies CASSFSGGRYNEQFF.

The chain joins TRBV20-1 to TRBJ1-3; D remains unclear. CDR1 is DFQATT, CDR2 SNEGSKA, per germline (reference sequence). This CDR3 has 14 amino acids. V lost 0 bases and J lost 2, with 8 bases in between. CDR3 sequence: CSAREQETGNTIYF. The CDR3, as DNA: TGCAGTGCTAGAGAGCAGGAAACTGGAAACACCATATATTTT.

Remarks on this clonotype: Given a much more abundant clone one base away, this may be a read error. A read error is likely, as this CDR3 ends without the conserved phenylalanine or tryptophan. The chain employs TRBV12-3 or TRBV12-4 and TRBJ2-3; D is perhaps TRBD1 (6 bases). The CDR3 sequence is 14 residues long. The ends were cut back, 7 bases at V and 0 bases at J, with 11 bases in the middle. The CDR3 loop reads CASTRQASTDTQYS. CDR3 bases: TGTGCCAGCACCCGACAGGCTAGCACAGATACGCAGTATTCT.

Ten or more counts support this clonotype. The CDR3, as DNA: TGTGCCAGCAGCCCCCCGGGACACGAGTTCAATACGCAGTATTTT. Its translation: CASSPPGHEFNTQYF. This sequence joins TRBV12-3 or TRBV12-4 and TRBJ2-3, with a weak D call TRBD1 (6 bases). The V end lost 6 bases, the J end lost 7 bases, and 20 bases lay between the germline ends. The CDR3 consists of 15 residues.

The table lists this clonotype with a few counts. The J gene is TRBJ2-5, the V gene TRBV20-1; TRBD2 agrees at 10 bases. The germline V gene encodes CDR1 DFQATT and CDR2 SNEGSKA (reference sequence). The length of the CDR3 is 14 residues. V shed 3 bases and J 4 bases; nucleotides not matched to a gene: 5. The CDR3 region is CSARSSSGGETQYF. DNA of the CDR3: TGCAGTGCTAGGTCGTCTAGCGGGGGAGAGACCCAGTACTTC.

This clonotype was seen at least ten times. V gene TRBV12-3 or TRBV12-4 combines with J gene TRBJ1-5; D unresolved. There are 13 residues in the CDR3. Trimming pared 7 bases from V and 2 bases from J, leaving 9 bases between. CDR3 protein: CASTAGGNQPQHF. CDR3 nucleotide sequence: TGTGCCAGCACCGCCGGAGGCAATCAGCCCCAGCATTTT.

The table lists this clonotype with many counts. The rearrangement joins TRBV10-3 to TRBJ1-6, with TRBD1 as a possible D gene (5 bases). The length of the CDR3 is 13 residues. CDR1 is ENHRY and CDR2 is SYGVKD in the germline V gene. Trimming shortened V by 2 bases and J by 7 bases, and 6 bases separated the two germline ends. DNA of the CDR3: TGTGCCATCAGTGAGACAGGCAATTCACCCCTCCACTTT. Its translation: CAISETGNSPLHF.

The chain links TRBV28 to TRBJ1-6; D not certain. CDR1 and CDR2 from the germline V gene are MDHEN and SYDVKM. Trimming stripped 6 bases from V and 10 bases from J, with 22 bases between. The CDR3 runs to 16 residues. The CDR3 sequence: CASRVGFEGTGSPLHF. In DNA form, the CDR3 reads TGTGCCAGCAGAGTAGGCTTTGAGGGCACCGGGTCACCCCTCCACTTT.

This rearrangement joins TRBV12-3 or TRBV12-4 to TRBJ1-4; D possibly corresponds to TRBD1 (5 bases). The CDR3 is made up of 14 amino acids. V lost 3 bases to trimming and J lost 6 bases, with 11 bases between them. This CDR3 reads CASSLGEGDEKLFF. The CDR3 DNA reads as TGTGCCAGCAGTTTGGGGGAAGGCGATGAAAAACTGTTTTTT.

This clonotype was found many times. The J gene is TRBJ2-1, the V gene TRBV7-6, with D unclear. Germline assignment: CDR1 SGHVS and CDR2 FNYEAQ. This CDR3 spans 13 amino acids. With 0 bases removed from V and 8 bases from J, the gap between germline ends came to 8 bases. CDR3 nucleotide sequence: TGTGCCAGCAGCTTAGCGGAAAAGGATGAGCAGTTCTTC. It specifies CASSLAEKDEQFF.

The chain carries TRBV28 and TRBJ1-1; maybe TRBD1 (6 bases). V lost 5 bases, J lost 7 bases, and 20 bases lay in between. In germline, CDR1 is MDHEN, CDR2 SYDVKM. The CDR3 consists of 15 residues. CDR3 DNA sequence: TGTGCCAGCAGTCCTATCGGGCAGGGGTTGGATGAAGCTTTCTTT. It specifies CASSPIGQGLDEAFF.